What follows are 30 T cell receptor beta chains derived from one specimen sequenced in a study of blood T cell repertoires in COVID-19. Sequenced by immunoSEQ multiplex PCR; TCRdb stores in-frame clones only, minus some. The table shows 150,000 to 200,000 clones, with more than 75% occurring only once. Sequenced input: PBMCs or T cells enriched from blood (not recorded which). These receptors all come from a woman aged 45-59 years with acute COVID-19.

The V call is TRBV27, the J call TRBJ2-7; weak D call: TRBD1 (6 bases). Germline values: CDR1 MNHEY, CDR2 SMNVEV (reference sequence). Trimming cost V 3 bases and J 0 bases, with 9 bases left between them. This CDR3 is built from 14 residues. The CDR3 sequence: CASSLGAGSYEQYV. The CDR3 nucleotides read TGTGCCAGCAGTTTGGGGGCCGGCTCCTACGAGCAGTACGTC.

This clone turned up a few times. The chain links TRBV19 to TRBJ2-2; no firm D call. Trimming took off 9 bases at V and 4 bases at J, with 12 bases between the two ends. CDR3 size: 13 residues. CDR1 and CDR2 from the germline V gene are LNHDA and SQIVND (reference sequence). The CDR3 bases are TGTGCCAGCCTTCAAGCGACCACCGGGGAGCTGTTTTTT. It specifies CASLQATTGELFF.

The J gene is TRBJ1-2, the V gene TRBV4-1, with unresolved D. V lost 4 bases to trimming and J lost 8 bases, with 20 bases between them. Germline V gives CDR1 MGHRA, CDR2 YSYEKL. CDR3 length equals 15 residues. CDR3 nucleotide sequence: TGCGCCAGCAGCCCCGTAAAACTAGGGAGGAACGGCTACACCTTC. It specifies CASSPVKLGRNGYTF.

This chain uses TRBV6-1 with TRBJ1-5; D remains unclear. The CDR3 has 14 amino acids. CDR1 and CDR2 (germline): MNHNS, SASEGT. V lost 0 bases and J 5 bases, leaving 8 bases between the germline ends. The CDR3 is CASSEAAEYQPQHF. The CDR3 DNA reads TGTGCCAGCAGTGAAGCGGCGGAATATCAGCCCCAGCATTTT.

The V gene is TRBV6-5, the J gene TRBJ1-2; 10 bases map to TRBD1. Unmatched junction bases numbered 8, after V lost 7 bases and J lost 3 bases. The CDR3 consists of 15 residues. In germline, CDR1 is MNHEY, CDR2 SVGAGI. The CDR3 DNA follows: TGTGCCAGCACTGCAAGGACAGGGGGAGACTATGGCTACACCTTC. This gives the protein CASTARTGGDYGYTF.

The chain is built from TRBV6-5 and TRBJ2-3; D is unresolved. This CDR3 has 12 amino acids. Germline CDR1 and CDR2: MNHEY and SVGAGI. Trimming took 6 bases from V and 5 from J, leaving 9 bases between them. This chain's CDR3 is CASSTVRDTQYF. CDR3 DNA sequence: TGTGCCAGCAGCACGGTAAGAGATACGCAGTATTTT.

Here the CDR3 reads CASSYGAEAFF. CDR3 sequence (DNA): TGTGCCAGCAGTTACGGGGCCGAAGCTTTCTTT. The chain joins TRBV6-5 to TRBJ1-1, with D possibly being TRBD1 (5 bases). The CDR3 is 11 amino acids. V lost 2 bases to trimming and J lost 8 bases, with 6 bases between them. From germline, CDR1 is MNHEY and CDR2 SVGAGI.

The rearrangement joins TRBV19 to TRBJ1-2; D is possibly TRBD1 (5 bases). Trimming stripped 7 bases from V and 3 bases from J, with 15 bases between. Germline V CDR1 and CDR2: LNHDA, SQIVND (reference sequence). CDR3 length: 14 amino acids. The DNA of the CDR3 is TGTGCCAGTACCCTATTGGGGGGTTACTATGGCTACACCTTC. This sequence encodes CASTLLGGYYGYTF.

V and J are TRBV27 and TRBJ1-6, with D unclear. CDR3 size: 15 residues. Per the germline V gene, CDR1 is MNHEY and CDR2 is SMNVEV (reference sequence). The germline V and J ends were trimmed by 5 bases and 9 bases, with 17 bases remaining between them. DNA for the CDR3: TGTGCCAGCAGTCCTTCAGTGTACGTGGTTTCACCCCTCCACTTT. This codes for CASSPSVYVVSPLHF.

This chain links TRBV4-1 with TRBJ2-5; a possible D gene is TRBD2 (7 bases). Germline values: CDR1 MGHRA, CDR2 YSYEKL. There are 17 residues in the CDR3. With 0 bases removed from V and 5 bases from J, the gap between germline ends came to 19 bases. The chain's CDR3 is CASSQDTWGGAGETQYF. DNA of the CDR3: TGCGCCAGCAGCCAAGATACTTGGGGGGGGGCCGGGGAGACCCAGTACTTC.

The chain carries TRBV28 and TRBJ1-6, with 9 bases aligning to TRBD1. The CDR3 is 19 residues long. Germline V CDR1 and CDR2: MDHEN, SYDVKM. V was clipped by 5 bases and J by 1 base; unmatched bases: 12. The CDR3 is CASSLGQGVSFSYNSPLHF. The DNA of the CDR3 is TGTGCCAGCAGTCTGGGACAGGGAGTGAGTTTTTCCTATAATTCACCCCTCCACTTT.

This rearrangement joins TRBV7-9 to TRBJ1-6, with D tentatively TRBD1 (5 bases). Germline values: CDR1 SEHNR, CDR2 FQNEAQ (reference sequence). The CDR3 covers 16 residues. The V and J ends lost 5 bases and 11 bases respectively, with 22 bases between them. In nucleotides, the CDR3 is TGTGCCAGCAGCCCACCCCGTGGACGGAGGGGACCACCCCTCCACTTT. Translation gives CASSPPRGRRGPPLHF.

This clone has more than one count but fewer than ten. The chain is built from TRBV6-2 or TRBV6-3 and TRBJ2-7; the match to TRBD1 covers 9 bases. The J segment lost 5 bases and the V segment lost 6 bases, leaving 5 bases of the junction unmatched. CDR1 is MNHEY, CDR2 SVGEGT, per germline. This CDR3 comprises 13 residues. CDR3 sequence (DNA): TGTGCCAGCAGCGCCGGGACAGGGAACGAGCAGTACGTC. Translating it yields CASSAGTGNEQYV.

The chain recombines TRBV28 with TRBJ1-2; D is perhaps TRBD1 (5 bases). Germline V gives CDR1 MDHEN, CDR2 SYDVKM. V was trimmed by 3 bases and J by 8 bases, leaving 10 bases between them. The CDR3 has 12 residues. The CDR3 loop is CASSFLGGGYTF. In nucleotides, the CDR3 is TGTGCCAGCAGTTTTCTGGGGGGAGGCTACACCTTC.

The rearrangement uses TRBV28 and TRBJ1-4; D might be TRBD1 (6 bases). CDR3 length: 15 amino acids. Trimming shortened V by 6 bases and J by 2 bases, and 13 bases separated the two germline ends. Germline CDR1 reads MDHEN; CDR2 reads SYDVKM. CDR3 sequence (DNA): TGTGCCAGCAGGCGCCACAGGGTGACTAATGAAAAACTGTTTTTT. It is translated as CASRRHRVTNEKLFF.

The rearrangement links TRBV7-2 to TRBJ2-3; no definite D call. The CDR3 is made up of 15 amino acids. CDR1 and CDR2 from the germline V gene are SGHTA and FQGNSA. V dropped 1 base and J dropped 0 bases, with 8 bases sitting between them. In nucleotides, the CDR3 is TGTGCCAGCAGCTTAGTAGCCTCGAGCACAGATACGCAGTATTTT. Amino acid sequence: CASSLVASSTDTQYF.

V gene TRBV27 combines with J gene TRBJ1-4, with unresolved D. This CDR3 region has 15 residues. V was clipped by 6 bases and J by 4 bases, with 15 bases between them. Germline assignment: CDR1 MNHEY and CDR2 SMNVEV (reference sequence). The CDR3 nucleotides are TGTGCCAGCAGCCAAGTATCCTCCAGTAATGAAAAACTGTTTTTT. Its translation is CASSQVSSSNEKLFF.

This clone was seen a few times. CDR3 region: CASSDRGRGRVGAEAFF. The CDR3 DNA reads TGTGCCAGCAGTGATCGCGGCAGGGGGCGGGTTGGCGCTGAAGCTTTCTTT. The chain recombines TRBV6-1 with TRBJ1-1; 8 bases fit TRBD1. From germline, CDR1 is MNHNS and CDR2 SASEGT. This CDR3 spans 17 amino acids. V lost 3 bases, J lost 6 bases, and 15 bases stayed unmatched.

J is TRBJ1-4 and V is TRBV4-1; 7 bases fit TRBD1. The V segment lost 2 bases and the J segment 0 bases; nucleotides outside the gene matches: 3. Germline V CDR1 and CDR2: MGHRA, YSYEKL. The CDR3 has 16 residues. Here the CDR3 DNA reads TGCGCCAGCAGCCAACGACAGGGAGCAACTAATGAAAAACTGTTTTTT. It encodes CASSQRQGATNEKLFF.

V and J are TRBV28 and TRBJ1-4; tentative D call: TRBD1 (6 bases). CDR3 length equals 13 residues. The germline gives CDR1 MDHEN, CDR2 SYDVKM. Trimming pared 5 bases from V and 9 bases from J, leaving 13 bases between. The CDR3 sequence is CASSRGQEKKLFF. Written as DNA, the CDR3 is TGTGCCAGCAGTCGGGGACAAGAGAAAAAACTGTTTTTT. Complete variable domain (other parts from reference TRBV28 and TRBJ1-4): DVKVTQSSRYLVKRTGEKVFLECVQDMDHENMFWYRQDPGLGLRLIYFSYDVKMKEKGDIPEGYSVSREKKERFSLILESASTNQTSMYLCASSRGQEKKLFFGSGTQLSVL.

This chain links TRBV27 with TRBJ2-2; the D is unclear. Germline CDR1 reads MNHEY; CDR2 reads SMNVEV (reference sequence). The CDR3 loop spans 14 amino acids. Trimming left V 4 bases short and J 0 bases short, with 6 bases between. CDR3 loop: CASSWQANTGELFF. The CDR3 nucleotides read TGTGCCAGCAGTTGGCAGGCGAACACCGGGGAGCTGTTTTTT.

CDR3 in DNA: TGCGCCAGCAGGCCGGACAGAGTATACAATGAGCAGTTCTTC. Translation gives CASRPDRVYNEQFF. The V and J genes are TRBV4-1 and TRBJ2-1; tentatively, D is TRBD1 (6 bases). V was pared by 6 bases and J by 4 bases, with 13 bases between. Germline-derived CDR1 and CDR2 are MGHRA and YSYEKL. The CDR3 sequence is 14 residues long.

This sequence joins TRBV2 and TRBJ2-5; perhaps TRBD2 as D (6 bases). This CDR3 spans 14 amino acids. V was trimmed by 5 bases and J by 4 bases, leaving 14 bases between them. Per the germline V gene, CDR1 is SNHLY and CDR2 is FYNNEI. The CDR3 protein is CASSHSGSGETQYF. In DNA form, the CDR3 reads TGTGCCAGCAGTCACTCCGGGAGTGGAGAGACCCAGTACTTC.

CDR3 loop: CSVKPPGMNTEAFF. CDR3 nucleotide sequence: TGCAGCGTCAAGCCACCGGGTATGAACACTGAAGCTTTCTTT. The chain has TRBV29-1 and TRBJ1-1; no reliable D call. Germline loops: CDR1 SQVTM, CDR2 ANQGSEA. There are 14 residues in the CDR3. V was cut by 6 bases and J by 0 bases, with 14 bases left in between.

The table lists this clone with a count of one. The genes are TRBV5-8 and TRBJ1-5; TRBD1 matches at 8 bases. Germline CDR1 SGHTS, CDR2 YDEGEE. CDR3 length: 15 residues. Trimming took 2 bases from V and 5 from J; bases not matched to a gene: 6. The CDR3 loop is CASSFFQGADQPQHF. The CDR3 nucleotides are TGTGCCAGCAGCTTTTTTCAGGGGGCGGATCAGCCCCAGCATTTT.

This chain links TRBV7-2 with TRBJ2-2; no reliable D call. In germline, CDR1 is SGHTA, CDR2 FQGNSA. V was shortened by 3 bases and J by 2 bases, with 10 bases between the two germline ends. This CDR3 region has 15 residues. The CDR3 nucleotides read TGTGCCAGCAGCTTCACTGGGCCCAACACCGGGGAGCTGTTTTTT. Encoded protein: CASSFTGPNTGELFF.

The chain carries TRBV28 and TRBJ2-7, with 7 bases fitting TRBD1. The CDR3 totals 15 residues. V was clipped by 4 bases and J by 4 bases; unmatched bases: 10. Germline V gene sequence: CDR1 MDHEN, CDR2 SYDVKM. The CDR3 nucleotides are TGTGCCAGCAGTTCCCTGAGATACAGGGGATACGAGCAGTACGTC. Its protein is CASSSLRYRGYEQYV.

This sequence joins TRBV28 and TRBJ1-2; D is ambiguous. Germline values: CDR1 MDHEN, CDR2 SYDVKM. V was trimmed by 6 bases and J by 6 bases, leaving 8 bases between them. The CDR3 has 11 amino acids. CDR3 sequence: CASRRADGYTF. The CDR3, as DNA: TGTGCCAGCAGGCGTGCGGATGGCTACACCTTC.

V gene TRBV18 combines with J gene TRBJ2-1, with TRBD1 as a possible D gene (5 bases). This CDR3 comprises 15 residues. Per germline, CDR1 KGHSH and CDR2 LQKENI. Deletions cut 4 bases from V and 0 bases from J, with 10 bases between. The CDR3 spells CASSLDSRSYNEQFF. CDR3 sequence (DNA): TGTGCCAGCTCACTCGACAGTCGCTCCTACAATGAGCAGTTCTTC.

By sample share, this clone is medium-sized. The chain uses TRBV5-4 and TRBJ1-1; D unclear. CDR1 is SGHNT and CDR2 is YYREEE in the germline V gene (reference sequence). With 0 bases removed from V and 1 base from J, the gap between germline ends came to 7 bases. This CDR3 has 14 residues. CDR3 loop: CASSLGGENTEAFF. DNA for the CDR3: TGTGCCAGCAGCTTGGGGGGAGAGAACACTGAAGCTTTCTTT.